The 19 T cell receptor beta chains in this list originate from one sample, sequenced in a study of T cell responses to AZD1222 COVID-19 vaccine. Generated by immunoSEQ multiplex PCR, the TCRdb table keeps only in-frame clones and is missing some. The sample contains about 140,000 clones, around nine tenths of which appear only once. The sample consisted of peripheral blood, taken on day 0 of AZD1222 vaccination. The source is an adult in good health.

The chain carries TRBV27 and TRBJ1-1; TRBD1 matches 7 bases. J lost 3 bases, V lost 6 bases, and 4 bases had no gene match. CDR1 is MNHEY, CDR2 SMNVEV, per germline (reference sequence). The CDR3 has 13 amino acids. This CDR3 is CASSLQGYTEAFF. CDR3 bases: TGTGCCAGCAGCCTACAGGGGTACACTGAAGCTTTCTTT.

The chain recombines TRBV10-3 with TRBJ2-1; 11 positions agree with TRBD2. CDR3 size: 15 residues. Germline CDR1 is ENHRY and CDR2 is SYGVKD. The V segment lost 4 bases and the J segment 4 bases; nucleotides outside the gene matches: 3. The CDR3, as DNA: TGTGCCATCAGTGCCGGGACTAGCGGATACAATGAGCAGTTCTTC. Translated: CAISAGTSGYNEQFF.

A word on this clone: Other DNA sequences of this sample code for an identical CDR3. The rearrangement joins TRBV7-2 to TRBJ2-1; D is tentatively TRBD1 or TRBD2 (5 bases each). The CDR3 runs 14 residues. V dropped 3 bases and J dropped 3 bases, with 9 bases sitting between them. The V gene's germline CDR1 is SGHTA and CDR2 FQGNSA. The CDR3 sequence: CASSLRGSYNEQFF. CDR3 sequence (DNA): TGTGCCAGCAGCTTGAGGGGAAGCTACAATGAGCAGTTCTTC.

The chain couples TRBV7-2 to TRBJ1-5, with no clear D. Trimming removed 2 bases at V and 1 base at J, with 3 bases between. Germline V gene data show CDR1 as SGHTA and CDR2 as FQGNSA. The CDR3 is made up of 13 amino acids. The DNA for the CDR3 is TGTGCCAGCAGCTTAATCAGCAATCAGCCCCAGCATTTT. Translated, it gives CASSLISNQPQHF.

The chain uses TRBV19 and TRBJ2-3; D assignment may be TRBD1 or TRBD2 (5 bases each). Germline CDR1 is LNHDA and CDR2 is SQIVND (reference sequence). Trimming stripped 2 bases from V and 2 bases from J, with 11 bases between. This CDR3 comprises 15 residues. CDR3 protein: CASSISGPTTDTQYF. DNA of the CDR3: TGTGCCAGTAGTATATCGGGGCCCACCACAGATACGCAGTATTTT.

This clone is a singleton in its sample. The chain is built from TRBV3-1 (or the pseudogene TRBV3-2) and TRBJ1-2; TRBD1 is a possible D gene (6 bases). V was shortened by 5 bases and J by 5 bases, with 15 bases between the two germline ends. The CDR3 extends over 14 amino acids. Germline values: CDR1 LGHDT, CDR2 YNNKEL (reference sequence). CDR3 amino acids: CASSVRTGSYGYTF. CDR3 bases: TGTGCCAGCAGCGTTAGAACAGGGTCTTATGGCTACACCTTC.

The CDR3 spells CASSPRQTSTNEKLFF. DNA for the CDR3: TGTGCCAGCAGCCCAAGACAGACATCAACTAATGAAAAACTGTTTTTT. The V gene is TRBV7-9, the J gene TRBJ1-4; D possibly corresponds to TRBD1 (5 bases). Germline V CDR1 and CDR2: SEHNR, FQNEAQ (reference sequence). The ends were cut back, 5 bases at V and 0 bases at J, with 13 bases in the middle. The CDR3 sequence is 16 residues long.

The chain joins TRBV7-8 to TRBJ2-7; possible D gene TRBD1, 5 bases. V dropped 1 base and J dropped 3 bases, with 13 bases sitting between them. This CDR3 is 15 amino acids long. Germline V lookup: CDR1 SGHVS, CDR2 FQNEAQ. The CDR3 region is CASSLGTSQVYEQYF. The CDR3 DNA sequence: TGTGCCAGCAGCTTAGGGACATCCCAGGTCTACGAGCAGTACTTC.

The chain carries TRBV28 and TRBJ2-5, with 8 bases fitting TRBD1. Trimming at V came to 5 bases and at J to 3 bases, leaving 5 bases not matched to a gene. From germline, CDR1 is MDHEN and CDR2 SYDVKM. The CDR3 sequence is 14 residues long. The CDR3 bases are TGTGCCAGCAGTCCCTCGGACAGGGAAGAGACCCAGTACTTC. Amino acid sequence: CASSPSDREETQYF.

The rearrangement uses TRBV5-1 and TRBJ2-7; TRBD1 aligns across 7 bases. Germline V CDR1 and CDR2: SGHRS, YFSETQ. V lost 5 bases to trimming and J lost 2 bases; unmatched junction nucleotides: 7. This CDR3 contains 14 residues. In DNA form, the CDR3 reads TGCGCCAGCAGTAGGGGGCAAGGAACCTACGAGCAGTACTTC. Its protein product is CASSRGQGTYEQYF.

This sequence joins TRBV5-1 and TRBJ1-6, with D uncertain. The CDR3 runs 17 residues. The V end lost 2 bases, the J end lost 0 bases, and 12 bases lay between the germline ends. CDR1 SGHRS and CDR2 YFSETQ come from the germline V gene. This CDR3 is CASSFDGPSSYNSPLHF. For the CDR3, the DNA is TGCGCCAGCAGCTTCGACGGACCGAGCTCCTATAATTCACCCCTCCACTTT.

In DNA form, the CDR3 reads TGCGCCAGCAGCCAAGGGTGGACAGGAGATCAGCCCCAGCATTTT. Translating it yields CASSQGWTGDQPQHF. This rearrangement joins TRBV4-3 to TRBJ1-5, with 7 bases lining up with TRBD1. CDR1 and CDR2 from the germline V gene are LGHNA and YSLEER. Losses at the gene ends were 1 base for V and 5 bases for J; bases not matched to a gene: 5. The CDR3 sequence is 15 residues long.

The chain carries TRBV6-1 and TRBJ2-5; possible D gene TRBD2, 7 bases. V lost 1 base and J lost 4, with 13 bases in between. This CDR3 contains 15 residues. CDR1 and CDR2 from the germline V gene are MNHNS and SASEGT. The CDR3 reads CASSEVGAGVETQYF. In nucleotides, the CDR3 is TGTGCCAGCAGTGAAGTGGGGGCGGGAGTAGAGACCCAGTACTTC.

The V gene is TRBV5-4, the J gene TRBJ2-2, with 8 nucleotides matching TRBD1. The germline V gene has CDR1 SGHNT and CDR2 YYREEE (reference sequence). There are 15 residues in the CDR3. Trimming removed 1 base from V and 6 bases from J; junction bases left unmatched: 5. CDR3 sequence reads: CASSLRQGQSGELFF. The CDR3 DNA sequence: TGTGCCAGCAGCTTGAGACAGGGGCAGTCCGGGGAGCTGTTTTTT. Complete variable domain (other parts from reference TRBV5-4 and TRBJ2-2): ETGVTQSPTHLIKTRGQQVTLRCSSQSGHNTVSWYQQALGQGPQFIFQYYREEENGRGNFPPRFSGLQFPNYSSELNVNALELDDSALYLCASSLRQGQSGELFFGEGSRLTVL.

The chain couples TRBV24-1 to TRBJ1-5; D remains ambiguous. V was clipped by 3 bases and J by 4 bases, with 12 bases between them. The germline CDR1 and CDR2 sequences are KGHDR and SFDVKD. This CDR3 region has 15 residues. The CDR3: CATSDPTEGNQPQHF. Written as DNA, the CDR3 is TGTGCCACCAGTGATCCAACGGAAGGGAATCAGCCCCAGCATTTT.

In DNA form, the CDR3 reads TGCGCCAGCAGCCACCACTCATCAGGGGATAATGAGCAGTTCTTC. This codes for CASSHHSSGDNEQFF. This rearrangement joins TRBV4-3 to TRBJ2-1, with D possibly matching TRBD1 (6 bases). The CDR3 runs 15 residues. The V gene lost 3 bases and the J gene lost 7 bases, with 16 bases spanning the gap. Germline CDR1 reads LGHNA; CDR2 reads YSLEER.

In this sample, this clone turned up a few times. This rearrangement joins TRBV5-1 to TRBJ2-6; 9 nucleotides line up with TRBD2. The CDR3 extends over 18 amino acids. CDR1 is SGHRS and CDR2 is YFSETQ in the germline V gene. J lost 1 base, V lost 4 bases, and 9 bases had no gene match. CDR3 nucleotide sequence: TGCGCCAGCAGCCCCCCGGGACTAGCAATGTCTGGGGCCAACGTCCTGACTTTC. Protein sequence: CASSPPGLAMSGANVLTF.

This chain connects TRBV28 to TRBJ2-7; tentatively, D is TRBD1 or TRBD2 (5 bases each). The V end was cut by 4 bases, the J end by 2 bases, with 15 bases between. Germline loops: CDR1 MDHEN, CDR2 SYDVKM. This CDR3 is built from 15 residues. In DNA form, the CDR3 reads TGTGCCAGCAGTTCCCCAATGACGGGACCCTACGAGCAGTACTTC. It translates to CASSSPMTGPYEQYF. The whole variable domain, remainder taken from reference TRBV28 and TRBJ2-7, is DVKVTQSSRYLVKRTGEKVFLECVQDMDHENMFWYRQDPGLGLRLIYFSYDVKMKEKGDIPEGYSVSREKKERFSLILESASTNQTSMYLCASSSPMTGPYEQYFGPGTRLTVT.

CDR3 region: CATSRETGMNTEAFF. CDR3 bases: TGTGCCACCAGCAGGGAGACAGGGATGAACACTGAAGCTTTCTTT. The chain has TRBV15 and TRBJ1-1; 7 bases are shared with TRBD1. The germline gives CDR1 LNHNV, CDR2 YYDKDF (reference sequence). The V and J ends lost 3 bases and 0 bases, in that order; junction bases with no gene match: 4. The length of the CDR3 is 15 residues.